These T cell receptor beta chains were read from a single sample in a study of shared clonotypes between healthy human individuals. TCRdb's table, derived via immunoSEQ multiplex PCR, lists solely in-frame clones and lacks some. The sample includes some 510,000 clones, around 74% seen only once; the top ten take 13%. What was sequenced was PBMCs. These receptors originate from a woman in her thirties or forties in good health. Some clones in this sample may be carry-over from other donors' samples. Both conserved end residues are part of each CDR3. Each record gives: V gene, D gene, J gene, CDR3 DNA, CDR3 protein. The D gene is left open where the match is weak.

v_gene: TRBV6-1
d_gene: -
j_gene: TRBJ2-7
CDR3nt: TGTGCCAGCACCTACAGGAGCTCCTACGAGCAGTACTTC
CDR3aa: CASTYRSSYEQYF

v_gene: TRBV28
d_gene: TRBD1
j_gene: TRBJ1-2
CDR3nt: TGTGCCAGCAGACGACAGGGGGCTGGCTATGGCTACACCTTC
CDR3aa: CASRRQGAGYGYTF

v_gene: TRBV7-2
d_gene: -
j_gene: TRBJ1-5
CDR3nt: TGTGCCAGCAGCCGTGGGACTGGGCAGGGGCAGCCCCAGCATTTT
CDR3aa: CASSRGTGQGQPQHF

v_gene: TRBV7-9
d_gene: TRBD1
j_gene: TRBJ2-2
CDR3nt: TGTGCCAGCAGCCCCGACAGGGGGCGCCCACCGAACACCGGGGAGCTGTTTTTT
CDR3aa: CASSPDRGRPPNTGELFF

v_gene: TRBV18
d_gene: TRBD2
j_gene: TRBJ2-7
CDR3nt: TGTGCCAGCTCACGCAAGGGACTAGTGAACGCCTACGAGCAGTACTTC
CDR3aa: CASSRKGLVNAYEQYF

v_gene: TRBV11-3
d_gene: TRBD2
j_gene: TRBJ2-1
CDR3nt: TGTGCCAGCAGCATACTAGCGGGAGGAAAGCAGTTCTTC
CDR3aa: CASSILAGGKQFF

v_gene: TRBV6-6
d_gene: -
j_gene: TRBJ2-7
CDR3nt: TGTGCCAGCAGTTACCCCCCTACGGGCGAGCAGTACTTC
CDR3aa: CASSYPPTGEQYF

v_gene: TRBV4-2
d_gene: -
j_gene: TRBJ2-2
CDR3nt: TGTGCCAGCAGCTTGGACGCTAGGAGGAGCACCGGGGAGCTGTTTTTT
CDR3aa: CASSLDARRSTGELFF

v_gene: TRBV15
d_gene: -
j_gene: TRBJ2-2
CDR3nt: TGTGCCACCAGCAGAGACCGTTTGACAAACACATTCACCGGGGAGCTGTTTTTT
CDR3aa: CATSRDRLTNTFTGELFF

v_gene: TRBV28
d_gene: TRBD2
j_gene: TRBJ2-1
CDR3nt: TGTGCCAGCAGACTAGCGGGAGTGGATGAGCAGTTCTTC
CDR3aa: CASRLAGVDEQFF

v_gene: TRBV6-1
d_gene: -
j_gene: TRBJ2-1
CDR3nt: TGTGCCAGCAGTACGATTAGCGGTTCCTACAATGAGCAGTTCTTC
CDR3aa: CASSTISGSYNEQFF

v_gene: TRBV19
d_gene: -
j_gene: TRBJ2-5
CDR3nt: TGTGCCAGTAGTAGTTTGTGGGGAGGTCGCGAGACCCAGTACTTC
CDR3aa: CASSSLWGGRETQYF

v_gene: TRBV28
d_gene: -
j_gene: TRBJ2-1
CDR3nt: TGTGCCAGCAGCCGGATTGAATACAATGAGCAGTTCTTC
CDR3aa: CASSRIEYNEQFF

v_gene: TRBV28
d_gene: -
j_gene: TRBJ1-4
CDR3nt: TGTGCCAGCAGTCCACTCGGGGGCCCGAATGAAAAACTGTTTTTT
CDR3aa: CASSPLGGPNEKLFF

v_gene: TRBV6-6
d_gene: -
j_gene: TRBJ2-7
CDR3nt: TGTGCCAGACCCCAGGGTCCGCCCTACGAGCAGTACTTC
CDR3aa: CARPQGPPYEQYF

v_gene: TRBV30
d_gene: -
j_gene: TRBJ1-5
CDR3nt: TGTGCCTGGAGTTTCGGGTCAGGACAGCCCCAGCATTTT
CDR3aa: CAWSFGSGQPQHF

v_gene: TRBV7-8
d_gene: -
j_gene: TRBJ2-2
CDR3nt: TGTGCCAGCAGCTCCCGGGGCGCGAACACCGGGGAGCTGTTTTTT
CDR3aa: CASSSRGANTGELFF